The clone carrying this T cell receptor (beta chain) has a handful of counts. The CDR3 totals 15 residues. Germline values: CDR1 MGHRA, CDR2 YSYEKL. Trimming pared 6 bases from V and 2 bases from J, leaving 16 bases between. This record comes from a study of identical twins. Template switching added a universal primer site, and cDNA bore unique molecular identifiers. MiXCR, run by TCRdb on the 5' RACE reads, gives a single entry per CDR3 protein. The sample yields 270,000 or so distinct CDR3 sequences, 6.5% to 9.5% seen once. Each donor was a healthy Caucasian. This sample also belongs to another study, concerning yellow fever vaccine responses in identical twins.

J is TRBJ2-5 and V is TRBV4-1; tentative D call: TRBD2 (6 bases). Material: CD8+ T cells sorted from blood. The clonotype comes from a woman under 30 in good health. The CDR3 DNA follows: TGCGCCAGCAGTCTAAAAAGCGGGCCTCAAGAGACCCAGTACTTC. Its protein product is CASSLKSGPQETQYF.